Listed here are 30 T cell receptor beta chains from one sample, sequenced in a study of blood T cell repertoires in COVID-19. Profiling relied on immunoSEQ multiplex PCR, and the TCRdb table lists in-frame clones only, not all of them. This table has 65,000 to 95,000 clones, just under 80% appearing once. The sample taken for sequencing was peripheral blood. These receptors all come from a man between 60 and 75 years old with COVID-19, enrolled during active disease.

This clone showed up just a few times. The gene calls are TRBV6-5 and TRBJ2-7; 7 positions match TRBD1. This CDR3 is 14 amino acids long. The V and J ends lost 5 bases and 6 bases, in that order; junction bases with no gene match: 10. The V gene's germline CDR1 is MNHEY and CDR2 SVGAGI. CDR3 bases: TGTGCCAGCAGTCCAGGGACAGCGGCGCTCGAGCAGTACTTC. This translates into CASSPGTAALEQYF.

The table lists this clone with a count of one. This chain links TRBV9 with TRBJ2-3; 10 bases map to TRBD2. The CDR3 is made up of 17 amino acids. The ends lost 1 base at V and 1 base at J; junction bases unmatched: 6. Per germline, CDR1 SGDLS and CDR2 YYNGEE. The CDR3 sequence: CASSVSLAGRGTDTQYF. DNA of the CDR3: TGTGCCAGCAGCGTATCACTAGCGGGACGGGGCACAGATACGCAGTATTTT.

The chain uses TRBV30 and TRBJ2-7, with 12 bases identical to TRBD2. Germline V CDR1 and CDR2: GTSNPN, SVGIG (reference sequence). J was trimmed by 5 bases and V by 5 bases; bases with no gene match: 10. This CDR3 is built from 15 residues. The CDR3 coding sequence is TGTGCCTGGGATACTTCGGGACTAGCGGGTCACGAGCAGTACTTC. This sequence encodes CAWDTSGLAGHEQYF.

This chain joins TRBV7-9 and TRBJ1-2, with D possibly matching TRBD1 (5 bases). V lost 3 bases, J lost 2 bases, and 7 bases lay in between. From germline, CDR1 is SEHNR and CDR2 FQNEAQ (reference sequence). CDR3 size: 13 residues. CDR3 sequence reads: CASSLTENYGYTF. The CDR3, as DNA: TGTGCCAGCAGCTTGACAGAGAACTATGGCTACACCTTC.

The J gene is TRBJ1-6, the V gene TRBV10-3; 9 bases map to TRBD1. The CDR3 is 13 residues long. Germline values: CDR1 ENHRY, CDR2 SYGVKD. V gave up 9 bases and J gave up 10 bases; unmatched junction bases: 7. The CDR3 loop is CAIRDREASPLHF. Here the CDR3 DNA reads TGTGCCATTAGGGACAGGGAAGCATCACCCCTCCACTTT.

This rearrangement joins TRBV5-8 to TRBJ2-5; 9 bases are shared with TRBD1. V dropped 2 bases and J dropped 1; count of bases not matched to a gene: 6. This CDR3 has 16 amino acids. Germline V gene lookup returns CDR1 SGHTS and CDR2 YDEGEE. This CDR3 is CASSLPGQGIQETQYF. The CDR3 coding sequence is TGTGCCAGCAGCTTACCGGGACAGGGAATCCAAGAGACCCAGTACTTC. Based on the CDR3 plus reference TRBV5-8 and TRBJ2-5, the full variable domain is EAGVTQSPTHLIKTRGQQATLRCSPISGHTSVYWYQQALGLGLQFLLWYDEGEERNRGNFPPRFSGRQFPNYSSELNVNALELEDSALYLCASSLPGQGIQETQYFGPGTRLLVL.

This chain connects TRBV14 to TRBJ1-6, with TRBD1 matching 7 bases. This CDR3 spans 18 amino acids. After removal of 1 base from V and 5 bases from J, the junction contained 11 bases not matched to a gene. Per germline, CDR1 SGHDN and CDR2 FVKESK. The CDR3 loop reads CASSQVPFITGDNSPLHF. CDR3 in DNA: TGTGCCAGCAGCCAAGTTCCTTTTATAACAGGGGATAATTCACCCCTCCACTTT.

V and J are TRBV30 and TRBJ2-7; 7 bases are a match to TRBD2. The CDR3 is 14 residues long. Germline loops: CDR1 GTSNPN, CDR2 SVGIG (reference sequence). The J segment lost 0 bases and the V segment lost 8 bases, leaving 10 bases of the junction unmatched. The CDR3 here is CAGLFAGASYEQYF. DNA for the CDR3: TGTGCCGGACTTTTTGCGGGAGCCTCCTACGAGCAGTACTTC.

This chain joins TRBV7-8 and TRBJ2-7; 7 nucleotides line up with TRBD1. With V trimmed by 5 bases and J by 5 bases, 9 bases remained unmatched. This CDR3 has 14 residues. CDR1 and CDR2 (germline): SGHVS, FQNEAQ. CDR3 in DNA: TGTGCCAGCAGCCCGGACAGGTGGGACCACGAGCAGTACTTC. As protein: CASSPDRWDHEQYF.

The CDR3 coding sequence is TGCGCCAGCAGCTTAGGGGGCTCGAGCTCCTACAATGAGCAGTTCTTC. Translated, it gives CASSLGGSSSYNEQFF. The chain carries TRBV5-1 and TRBJ2-1, with 7 bases that match TRBD1. The CDR3 totals 16 residues. The V and J ends lost 2 bases and 0 bases, in that order; junction bases with no gene match: 5. The germline V gene encodes CDR1 SGHRS and CDR2 YFSETQ. Using reference TRBV5-1 and TRBJ2-1 for the parts outside the CDR3, the full variable domain is KAGVTQTPRYLIKTRGQQVTLSCSPISGHRSVSWYQQTPGQGLQFLFEYFSETQRNKGNFPGRFSGRQFSNSRSEMNVSTLELGDSALYLCASSLGGSSSYNEQFFGPGTRLTVL.

This clone was observed once. J is TRBJ1-5 and V is TRBV11-2; maybe TRBD1 (5 bases). This CDR3 has 13 amino acids. Germline V gene data show CDR1 as SGHAT and CDR2 as FQNNGV. The germline V and J ends were trimmed by 4 bases and 5 bases, with 9 bases remaining between them. The chain's CDR3 is CASSSQGDQPQHF. CDR3 DNA sequence: TGTGCCAGCAGCTCCCAAGGGGATCAGCCCCAGCATTTT.

The J gene is TRBJ2-1, the V gene TRBV15; TRBD2 matches 7 bases. The CDR3 sequence is 16 residues long. V dropped 1 base and J dropped 8; count of bases not matched to a gene: 11. CDR1 is LNHNV, CDR2 YYDKDF, per germline (reference sequence). CDR3 region: CATSRGLAGATHEQFF. The CDR3 nucleotides are TGTGCCACCAGCAGAGGGTTGGCGGGAGCTACCCATGAGCAGTTCTTC.

The chain combines TRBV5-1 with TRBJ2-5, with TRBD1 matching 7 bases. This CDR3 region has 13 residues. The J segment lost 10 bases and the V segment lost 4 bases, leaving 10 bases of the junction unmatched. The V gene's germline CDR1 is SGHRS and CDR2 YFSETQ. In nucleotides, the CDR3 is TGCGCCAGCAGCGTTGCAAACCGGGACAGCCAGTACTTC. This codes for CASSVANRDSQYF.

The chain couples TRBV18 to TRBJ2-3, with TRBD2 identical over 14 bases. J gave up 10 bases and V 1 base, and 13 bases lay outside the gene matches. The CDR3 is made up of 18 amino acids. Germline V gene lookup returns CDR1 KGHSH and CDR2 LQKENI. DNA for the CDR3: TGTGCCAGCTCACCACTCAGACTAGCGGGGGGGCCTTTAGGCCCGCAGTATTTT. This sequence encodes CASSPLRLAGGPLGPQYF.

The rearrangement links TRBV5-6 to TRBJ2-3; TRBD2 matches at 8 bases. CDR1 SGHDT and CDR2 YYEEEE come from the germline V gene. V lost 2 bases to trimming and J lost 4 bases; unmatched junction nucleotides: 3. This CDR3 spans 14 amino acids. CDR3 loop: CASSFWTSPDTQYF. In nucleotides, the CDR3 is TGTGCCAGCAGCTTCTGGACTAGCCCAGATACGCAGTATTTT.

The chain carries TRBV4-1 and TRBJ2-3; 11 bases map to TRBD2. V shed 1 base and J 2 bases; nucleotides not matched to a gene: 11. Germline CDR1 MGHRA, CDR2 YSYEKL. CDR3 size: 19 residues. In nucleotides, the CDR3 is TGCGCCAGCAGCCAAGGTCGAGGCCGACTAGCGGGATACACAGATACGCAGTATTTT. Its protein product is CASSQGRGRLAGYTDTQYF.

This chain connects TRBV19 to TRBJ2-7, with D maybe TRBD2 (5 bases). Germline V gives CDR1 LNHDA, CDR2 SQIVND (reference sequence). V was shortened by 3 bases and J by 7 bases, with 13 bases between the two germline ends. The CDR3 sequence is 13 residues long. CDR3 amino acids: CASSIGSGWEQYF. DNA for the CDR3: TGTGCCAGTAGTATTGGATCGGGGTGGGAGCAGTACTTC. The entire variable domain, with the rest obtained from reference TRBV19 and TRBJ2-7, is as follows: DGGITQSPKYLFRKEGQNVTLSCEQNLNHDAMYWYRQDPGQGLRLIYYSQIVNDFQKGDIAEGYSVSREKKESFPLTVTSAQKNPTAFYLCASSIGSGWEQYFGPGTRLTVT.

The chain couples TRBV5-1 to TRBJ2-2; TRBD2 aligns across 10 bases. The length of the CDR3 is 19 residues. Germline CDR1 is SGHRS and CDR2 is YFSETQ. Trimming at V came to 0 bases and at J to 9 bases, leaving 17 bases not matched to a gene. DNA for the CDR3: TGCGCCAGCAGCTTGGGCCCGGGGGGCCAGCGGGAGGGCCGAAGGGAGCTGTTTTTT. Its protein is CASSLGPGGQREGRRELFF.

This clone was seen only a few times. The chain combines TRBV7-6 with TRBJ2-1, with TRBD1 identical over 10 bases. The CDR3 is made up of 16 amino acids. Germline assignment: CDR1 SGHVS and CDR2 FNYEAQ. The junction had 12 bases not matched to a gene; V was cut back by 5 bases and J by 8 bases. The chain's CDR3 is CASSAPPGQGRDEQFF. The CDR3 coding sequence is TGTGCCAGCAGCGCACCTCCGGGACAGGGGCGCGATGAGCAGTTCTTC.

The chain couples TRBV10-3 to TRBJ2-2; perhaps TRBD2 as D (6 bases). The CDR3 spans 13 residues. CDR1 is ENHRY and CDR2 is SYGVKD in the germline V gene. The V end lost 5 bases, the J end lost 7 bases, and 11 bases lay between the germline ends. The CDR3 sequence: CAISSSEGGELFF. CDR3 DNA: TGTGCCATCAGTTCTAGCGAGGGCGGGGAGCTGTTTTTT.

This chain uses TRBV5-6 with TRBJ2-3; TRBD1 matches 7 bases. Germline CDR1 is SGHDT and CDR2 is YYEEEE. This CDR3 region has 16 residues. J lost 0 bases, V lost 4 bases, and 8 bases had no gene match. The CDR3 nucleotides read TGTGCCAGCAGCCCTTCGACAGGGATGAGCACAGATACGCAGTATTTT. This sequence encodes CASSPSTGMSTDTQYF.

V gene TRBV5-1 combines with J gene TRBJ2-3; 10 bases line up with TRBD1. Trimming took 2 bases from V and 3 from J; bases not matched to a gene: 12. Per the germline V gene, CDR1 is SGHRS and CDR2 is YFSETQ. The CDR3 runs to 18 residues. The DNA for the CDR3 is TGCGCCAGCAGCTTAACGCGACAGGGGGCGCAGAGGACAGATACGCAGTATTTT. Protein sequence: CASSLTRQGAQRTDTQYF.

The rearrangement links TRBV9 to TRBJ2-7; 7 bases agree with TRBD1. Per germline, CDR1 SGDLS and CDR2 YYNGEE. Trimming at V came to 3 bases and at J to 3 bases, leaving 9 bases not matched to a gene. The CDR3 is 15 amino acids. The CDR3 sequence: CASSETGTAIYEQYF. Here the CDR3 DNA reads TGTGCCAGCAGCGAGACCGGGACAGCTATCTACGAGCAGTACTTC.

In its sample, this clone was seen a few times. This may be a read error: a much more frequent sequence differs by one nucleotide. Within the sample, other DNA sequences also encode this same CDR3. The chain carries TRBV5-5 and TRBJ2-3; TRBD2 agrees at 9 bases. The CDR3 runs to 16 residues. J was trimmed by 14 bases and V by 10 bases; bases with no gene match: 26. The germline CDR1 and CDR2 sequences are SGHKS and YYEKEE (reference sequence). CDR3 region: CARRLGGGGRALPGYF. CDR3 coding DNA: TGTGCCCGCCGCTTGGGCGGGGGGGGGAGGGCCCTCCCTGGGTATTTT.

This clone came up once. The gene calls are TRBV30 and TRBJ2-3, with TRBD2 identical over 13 bases. CDR3 length equals 15 residues. V shed 2 bases and J 4 bases; nucleotides not matched to a gene: 3. Germline V lookup: CDR1 GTSNPN, CDR2 SVGIG (reference sequence). CDR3 nucleotide sequence: TGTGCCTGGAGTCTACTAGCGGGAGGGTCAGATACGCAGTATTTT. Translated, it gives CAWSLLAGGSDTQYF.

The rearrangement uses TRBV19 and TRBJ1-2; no definite D call. This CDR3 spans 15 amino acids. Deletions cut 0 bases from V and 3 bases from J, with 11 bases between. Germline V gene data show CDR1 as LNHDA and CDR2 as SQIVND (reference sequence). The CDR3 coding sequence is TGTGCCAGTAGTATAGATCGGGGAAGGGACTATGGCTACACCTTC. Its translation is CASSIDRGRDYGYTF.

V usage is TRBV12-5 and J usage is TRBJ2-7; TRBD1 might be the D (6 bases). Trimming shortened V by 1 base and J by 3 bases, and 10 bases separated the two germline ends. CDR3 length equals 14 residues. The V gene's germline CDR1 is LGHNT and CDR2 FRNRAP. This CDR3 is CASGLGTEYYEQYF. The CDR3 region has the DNA TGTGCTAGTGGTTTGGGGACAGAATACTACGAGCAGTACTTC.

The chain links TRBV6-1 to TRBJ2-5; the match to TRBD1 covers 9 bases. The junction had 13 bases not matched to a gene; V was cut back by 6 bases and J by 5 bases. The CDR3 loop spans 16 amino acids. CDR1 is MNHNS, CDR2 SASEGT, per germline. The CDR3 region is CASREQGALARETQYF. The CDR3, as DNA: TGTGCCAGCAGAGAACAGGGGGCGTTAGCTCGGGAGACCCAGTACTTC.

The V and J genes are TRBV6-2 or TRBV6-3 and TRBJ1-1; tentative D call: TRBD1 (5 bases). Trimming cost V 5 bases and J 1 base, with 11 bases left between them. CDR3 length: 14 residues. Germline V gene sequence: CDR1 MNHEY, CDR2 SVGEGT. In nucleotides, the CDR3 is TGTGCCAGCAGTCCGCACACAGGGAACACTGAAGCTTTCTTT. It translates to CASSPHTGNTEAFF.

This chain links TRBV10-2 with TRBJ2-3; 12 bases map to TRBD2. The germline gives CDR1 WSHSY, CDR2 SAAADI. CDR3 length: 17 residues. The J segment lost 5 bases and the V segment lost 6 bases, leaving 12 bases of the junction unmatched. The CDR3 reads CASRTHGLAGGRDTQYF. CDR3 bases: TGCGCCAGCAGAACTCATGGGCTAGCGGGGGGGAGAGATACGCAGTATTTT.